These T cell receptor beta chains were read from a single sample in a study of OX40 agonist ivuxolimab in advanced cancers. The assay was immunoSEQ multiplex PCR, and TCRdb's table has in-frame clones only and misses some. The table has about 15,000 clones, just under 90% seen once; the top ten hold approximately 7%. The sequenced sample was CD4+ or CD8+ T cells sorted from blood, obtained in a trial of the OX40 agonist ivuxolimab. The receptors were sampled from an adult with an advanced solid tumor such as melanoma, head and neck, liver or kidney cancer. CDR3s include the opening cysteine and the closing phenylalanine or tryptophan. Fields, in order: D gene, J gene, V gene, clone size, CDR3 protein, CDR3 DNA. D genes are given only for firm matches. Clone sizes are given selectively: once, few, many, or a class where the clone is expanded.

d_call: NA
j_call: TRBJ2-7
v_call: TRBV10-1
clone_size: NA
cdr3_aa: CASMHFYEQYF
cdr3_nt: TGCGCCAGCATGCATTTCTACGAGCAGTACTTC

d_call: TRBD1
j_call: TRBJ2-7
v_call: TRBV19
clone_size: NA
cdr3_aa: CASSMYGDRAYEQYF
cdr3_nt: TGTGCCAGTAGTATGTACGGGGACAGGGCCTACGAGCAGTACTTC

d_call: TRBD1
j_call: TRBJ1-1
v_call: TRBV18
clone_size: NA
cdr3_aa: CASSAGTGAEAFF
cdr3_nt: TGTGCCAGCTCAGCAGGAACAGGGGCTGAAGCTTTCTTT

d_call: TRBD1
j_call: TRBJ2-2
v_call: TRBV7-6
clone_size: NA
cdr3_aa: CASSLARQGANTGELFF
cdr3_nt: TGTGCCAGCAGCTTAGCCCGACAGGGGGCGAACACCGGGGAGCTGTTTTTT

d_call: TRBD1
j_call: TRBJ2-1
v_call: TRBV4-1
clone_size: NA
cdr3_aa: CASNDRAGIVNEQFF
cdr3_nt: TGCGCCAGCAACGACAGGGCAGGAATCGTGAATGAGCAGTTCTTC

d_call: NA
j_call: TRBJ1-6
v_call: TRBV5-1
clone_size: once
cdr3_aa: CASSLDVTNSPLHF
cdr3_nt: TGCGCCAGCAGCTTGGACGTGACTAATTCACCCCTCCACTTT

d_call: TRBD2
j_call: TRBJ2-3
v_call: TRBV18
clone_size: NA
cdr3_aa: CASSPLAGGNTDTQYF
cdr3_nt: TGTGCCAGCTCACCGTTAGCGGGGGGAAACACAGATACGCAGTATTTT

d_call: TRBD2
j_call: TRBJ2-7
v_call: TRBV19
clone_size: NA
cdr3_aa: CATTGGRRYEQYF
cdr3_nt: TGTGCCACGACGGGGGGGCGCAGGTACGAGCAGTACTTC

d_call: NA
j_call: TRBJ2-3
v_call: TRBV2
clone_size: NA
cdr3_aa: CASSSFRRTDTQYF
cdr3_nt: TGTGCCAGCAGCTCCTTCCGTCGCACAGATACGCAGTATTTT

d_call: TRBD2
j_call: TRBJ2-1
v_call: TRBV7-9
clone_size: NA
cdr3_aa: CASSLIAGGYNEQFF
cdr3_nt: TGTGCCAGCAGCTTAATAGCGGGGGGCTACAATGAGCAGTTCTTC

d_call: NA
j_call: TRBJ2-4
v_call: TRBV7-2
clone_size: NA
cdr3_aa: CASSTMPGLNIQYF
cdr3_nt: TGTGCCAGCAGCACCATGCCAGGGTTAAACATTCAGTACTTC

d_call: NA
j_call: TRBJ2-5
v_call: TRBV10-3
clone_size: once
cdr3_aa: CATKKWGDQETQYF
cdr3_nt: TGTGCCACCAAAAAGTGGGGGGACCAAGAGACCCAGTACTTC